This TCR beta chain was documented in a study of CD8+CD57+ T cells in acquired aplastic anemia. CD8+CD57+ cell expansion had been shown by flow cytometry in patients chosen for sequencing. The patients all had a severe acquired aplastic anemia diagnosis. This clonotype has at least ten counts. Genomic DNA templated the TCR beta VDJ and CDR3 profiling. TCRdb itself ran the reads through MiXCR, one entry per CDR3 protein. The table includes 160,000 or so distinct CDR3 sequences, 40% to 55% detected once. CDR3 length: 15 residues. With 0 bases clipped from V and 6 bases from J, the junction kept 7 bases outside the gene matches. Germline loops: CDR1 LGHNA, CDR2 YNFKEQ.

The sample taken for sequencing was sorted CD4+, CD8+, or CD8+CD57+ T cells (not recorded which) from PBMCs. This TCR was recovered from a human donor with aplastic anemia. This chain uses TRBV4-2 with TRBJ2-7; 8 bases align to TRBD1. CDR3 loop: CASSQDETGAGEQYF. CDR3 bases: TGTGCCAGCAGCCAAGATGAGACAGGGGCAGGCGAGCAGTACTTC.